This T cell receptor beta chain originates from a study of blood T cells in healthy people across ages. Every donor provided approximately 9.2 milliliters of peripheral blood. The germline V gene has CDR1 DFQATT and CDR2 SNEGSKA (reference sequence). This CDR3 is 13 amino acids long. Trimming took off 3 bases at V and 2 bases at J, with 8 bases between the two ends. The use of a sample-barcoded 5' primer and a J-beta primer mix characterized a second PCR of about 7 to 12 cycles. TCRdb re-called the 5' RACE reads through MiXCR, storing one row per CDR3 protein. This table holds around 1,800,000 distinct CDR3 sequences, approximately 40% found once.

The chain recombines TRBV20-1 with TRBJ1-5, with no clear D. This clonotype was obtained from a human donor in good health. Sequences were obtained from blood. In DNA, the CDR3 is TGCAGTGCTAGCCCCCCGGGCAATCAGCCCCAGCATTTT. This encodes CSASPPGNQPQHF.